The 5 T cell receptor beta chains in this list originate from one sample, sequenced in a study of vaccination effects on CD4 cells after COVID-19 (dated by TCRdb to 2022 to 2024). After approximately eleven days of culture, CD4+ T cells were isolated with the EasySep CD4+ T cell isolation kit. Each participant got two doses of an mRNA SARS-CoV-2 vaccine, either BNT162b2 or mRNA-1273. Library preparation employed the immunoSEQ multiplex PCR assay. TCRdb took over this immuneACCESS table, retaining in-frame rearrangements with V and J assigned. Such tables are incomplete; in checked studies, under half of the missing clones stem from an unresolved V gene, and the remainder is unexplained. In this sample the table shows tens of thousands of clones, approximately 73% of which occur a single time. More than 2% of the sample belongs to the ten largest clones. No antigen is known for these receptors. Sequencing was performed on CD4+ T cells from PBMCs cultured without peptide, taken after COVID-19 vaccination. These receptors were collected from a human donor who received a COVID-19 vaccine.

This clone was seen only once. The rearrangement uses TRBV18 and TRBJ1-1, with 7 bases identical to TRBD1. This CDR3 comprises 18 residues. Germline trimming cut 1 base from V and 7 bases from J; bases unmatched to any gene: 18. Germline CDR1 reads KGHSH; CDR2 reads LQKENI. The CDR3 DNA reads TGTGCCAGCTCACCACGGGCCATTTCACAGGGGCCAAGTAGTGAAGCTTTCTTT. As protein: CASSPRAISQGPSSEAFF.

The chain joins TRBV10-1 to TRBJ1-4, with TRBD1 matching 7 bases. Germline loops: CDR1 WNHNN, CDR2 SYGVQD (reference sequence). Losses at the gene ends were 8 bases for V and 4 bases for J; bases not matched to a gene: 10. The CDR3 extends over 15 amino acids. This CDR3 is CASAARGQRNEKLFF. In DNA form, the CDR3 reads TGCGCCAGCGCGGCCAGGGGACAGCGTAATGAAAAACTGTTTTTT.

The chain joins TRBV28 to TRBJ1-5, with a weak D call TRBD1 (5 bases). Trimming removed 6 bases from V and 6 bases from J, with 18 bases in between. This CDR3 is built from 15 residues. Germline V gene sequence: CDR1 MDHEN, CDR2 SYDVKM. The CDR3 protein is CASRDPGPARQPQHF. CDR3 DNA sequence: TGTGCCAGCAGGGATCCGGGACCGGCCCGTCAGCCCCAGCATTTT. Based on the CDR3 plus reference TRBV28 and TRBJ1-5, the full variable domain is DVKVTQSSRYLVKRTGEKVFLECVQDMDHENMFWYRQDPGLGLRLIYFSYDVKMKEKGDIPEGYSVSREKKERFSLILESASTNQTSMYLCASRDPGPARQPQHFGDGTRLSIL.

The chain has TRBV7-8 and TRBJ2-7, with TRBD1 as a possible D gene (6 bases). The germline V gene has CDR1 SGHVS and CDR2 FQNEAQ. This CDR3 has 13 amino acids. The germline V and J ends were trimmed by 6 bases and 3 bases, with 12 bases remaining between them. The CDR3: CASSRGHDYEQYV. The CDR3 DNA reads TGTGCCAGCAGTAGGGGACACGACTACGAGCAGTACGTC.

V is TRBV11-2 and J is TRBJ2-7; 7 bases match TRBD2. Germline assignment: CDR1 SGHAT and CDR2 FQNNGV. The CDR3 has 14 residues. V trimming: 5 bases; J trimming: 3 bases; junction bases outside the gene matches: 7. Here the CDR3 reads CASSPPGLHYEQYV. The CDR3 DNA reads as TGTGCCAGCAGCCCGCCGGGACTACACTACGAGCAGTACGTC.